The 28 T cell receptor beta chains in this list originate from one sample, sequenced in a study of tumor and adjacent non-tumor tissue in lung cancer. A modified ARM-PCR protocol with three rounds of nested PCR amplified TCRbeta. From the multiplex PCR reads, TCRdb called clonotypes with MiXCR, one entry per CDR3 protein. The sample gives about 43,000 distinct CDR3 sequences, 60% of which show up once; about 41% is in the top ten. No cell sorting was done before RNA was extracted from the tissue. Distant lung tissue was collected more than 3 cm away from the tumor edge. The sequencing sample was made of distant non-tumor lung tissue. The source of these receptors is a man in his fifties with non-small cell lung cancer.

Comments on this clonotype: One junction end disagrees with the germline gene, perhaps due to a read error. V is TRBV6-5 and J is TRBJ2-7; either TRBD1 or TRBD2 may fit D (7 bases each). Germline values: CDR1 MNHEY, CDR2 SVGAGI. The CDR3 consists of 13 residues. The CDR3 is CASRPGGAHEQYF. The CDR3 coding sequence is TGTGCCAGCAGACCAGGGGGGGCCCACGAGCAGTACTTT.

This clonotype appeared once. An end of the junction does not agree with germline; a read error may underlie this. This chain links TRBV6-5 with TRBJ2-7; D might be TRBD2 (5 bases). CDR1 is MNHEY, CDR2 SVGAGI, per germline. This CDR3 is built from 15 residues. The CDR3 reads CACSYAVGSGYEQYF. For the CDR3, the DNA is TGTGCCTGCAGTTACGCGGTGGGAAGCGGATACGAGCAGTACTTT.

This clonotype was observed a few times. This sequence joins TRBV5-1 and TRBJ2-7, with no clear D. The CDR3 is made up of 14 amino acids. The germline gives CDR1 SGHRS, CDR2 YFSETQ. The V end was cut by 4 bases, the J end by 2 bases, with 13 bases between. The CDR3 coding sequence is TGCGCCAGCAGCCCGGCGGCTGGGGCCTACGAGCAGTACTTC. It yields the protein CASSPAAGAYEQYF. Full variable domain (missing parts from reference TRBV5-1 and TRBJ2-7): KAGVTQTPRYLIKTRGQQVTLSCSPISGHRSVSWYQQTPGQGLQFLFEYFSETQRNKGNFPGRFSGRQFSNSRSEMNVSTLELGDSALYLCASSPAAGAYEQYFGPGTRLTVT.

This clonotype was found a few times. CDR3 DNA: TGCAGTGCTAGAGATAGATCCGGGGGTGAGACCCAGTACTTC. Amino acids: CSARDRSGGETQYF. The chain recombines TRBV20-1 with TRBJ2-5, with D maybe TRBD2 (6 bases). Trimming removed 0 bases from V and 5 bases from J, with 13 bases in between. CDR1 and CDR2 from the germline V gene are DFQATT and SNEGSKA (reference sequence). CDR3 size: 14 residues.

As regards this clonotype: One junction end disagrees with the germline gene, perhaps due to a read error. This chain uses TRBV7-8 with TRBJ2-5; TRBD1 agrees at 7 bases. The CDR3 loop spans 16 amino acids. Germline V lookup: CDR1 SGHVS, CDR2 FQNEAQ. CDR3 region: CVSSLIGNRGQETQYF. In DNA, the CDR3 is TGTGTCAGCAGCTTAATCGGCAACAGGGGCCAAGAGACCCAGTACTTC.

As to this clonotype: Being one base from a much bigger clone, this may be a read error. This chain connects TRBV30 to TRBJ1-5; 7 bases agree with TRBD1. The CDR3 spans 13 residues. The J segment lost 8 bases and the V segment lost 0 bases, leaving 4 bases of the junction unmatched. Looked up from germline, CDR1 is GTSNPN and CDR2 is SVGIG (reference sequence). As DNA, the CDR3 is TGTGCCTGGAGTGTAAAGGGGGCCGAGCCCCAGCATTTT. Translation gives CAWSVKGAEPQHF.

As for this clonotype: The junction differs from germline at one of its ends, possibly a read error. The genes are TRBV6-1 and TRBJ2-3; tentatively, D is TRBD1 (6 bases). Germline V gene sequence: CDR1 MNHNS, CDR2 SASEGT. This CDR3 has 15 residues. The CDR3 nucleotides read TGTGCCAGCTGTGGCCAGAACAGGGCCACAGATACGCATTATTTT. It is translated as CASCGQNRATDTHYF.

The chain uses TRBV12-3 or TRBV12-4 and TRBJ1-1; possibly TRBD1 for D (6 bases). The CDR3 is made up of 13 amino acids. V lost 11 bases, J lost 2 bases, and 15 bases lay in between. The CDR3 nucleotides read TGTGCCTACACCTGGACAGACAACACTGAAGCTTTCTTT. Translating it yields CAYTWTDNTEAFF.

This clonotype was seen many times. The V and J genes are TRBV7-8 and TRBJ2-2; tentatively, D is TRBD1 or TRBD2 (6 bases each). The germline V gene has CDR1 SGHVS and CDR2 FQNEAQ. The length of the CDR3 is 15 residues. Between the trimmed V and J ends, which lost 1 base and 10 bases, there was a span of 16 bases. This CDR3 reads CASSLESGGTPELFF. The DNA for the CDR3 is TGTGCCAGCAGCTTAGAATCCGGCGGGACACCGGAGCTGTTTTTT.

In this sample, this clonotype turned up once. A read error is possible here, since a much larger clone lies one base away. The chain has TRBV5-1 and TRBJ1-2; D not resolved. Per germline, CDR1 SGHRS and CDR2 YFSETQ. CDR3 length equals 11 residues. Trimming took off 9 bases at V and 4 bases at J, with 10 bases between the two ends. CDR3 in amino acids: CAIRSSYGYTF. The DNA of the CDR3 is TGCGCCATCAGAAGCAGCTATGGCTACACCTTC.

Concerning this clonotype: A read error may account for a junction end that differs from germline. This rearrangement joins TRBV6-2 or TRBV6-3 to TRBJ2-1; D gene uncertain. The length of the CDR3 is 15 residues. The germline V gene has CDR1 MNHEY and CDR2 SVGEGT. DNA for the CDR3: TGTGCCAGCAGTTACGATCCACGGCCCTATAATGAGCAGTTCTTC. Amino acids: CASSYDPRPYNEQFF.

This clonotype is deemed medium-sized. A junction end diverges from the germline sequence, so it may reflect a read error. The chain employs TRBV11-2 and TRBJ2-2; D may be TRBD1 or TRBD2 (5 bases each). Germline lookup yields CDR1 SGHAT and CDR2 FQNNGV. The CDR3 is made up of 16 amino acids. The CDR3 DNA is TGTGCCAGCGTGGGTGAATCGGGACGGAACACCGGGCAGCTGTTTTTT. Translation gives CASVGESGRNTGQLFF.

Points on this clonotype: Possible read error: a much larger clone is one base away. The chain has TRBV10-3 and TRBJ2-5; TRBD2 matches at 10 bases. This CDR3 has 15 amino acids. The germline gives CDR1 ENHRY, CDR2 SYGVKD. This CDR3 is CTSQRAGGPLETQYF. As DNA, the CDR3 is TGTACCTCCCAGCGAGCGGGAGGGCCTTTGGAGACCCAGTACTTC.

This clonotype was detected only once. A read error may produce the germline difference seen at one junction end. V gene TRBV6-1 combines with J gene TRBJ2-6; a weak D match, TRBD1 (6 bases). This CDR3 is 15 amino acids long. CDR1 is MNHNS, CDR2 SASEGT, per germline. The DNA of the CDR3 is TGTGCCAGCAGCGTACAGGGCCTTGGGGCCAACGCCCTGACTTTC. Residues: CASSVQGLGANALTF.

As for this clonotype: One end of the junction varies from germline; a read error may be responsible. The chain uses TRBV5-6 and TRBJ1-2; no definite D call. The length of the CDR3 is 14 residues. Germline V gene data show CDR1 as SGHDT and CDR2 as YYEEEE. This chain's CDR3 is CTSSSTLIENCYTF. The CDR3 nucleotides read TGTACCAGCAGCTCGACACTCATAGAGAATTGCTACACCTTC.

This clonotype was recorded many times. The gene calls are TRBV6-6 and TRBJ2-5; D is unclear. Between the trimmed V and J ends, which lost 0 bases and 4 bases, there was a span of 3 bases. CDR3 length: 12 amino acids. The V gene's germline CDR1 is MNHNY and CDR2 SVGAGI (reference sequence). The CDR3 region is CASSYSRETQYF. DNA for the CDR3: TGTGCCAGCAGTTACTCCAGAGAGACCCAGTACTTC.

The chain couples TRBV5-5 to TRBJ2-5, with 9 nucleotides matching TRBD2. The CDR3 runs 18 residues. CDR1 and CDR2 (germline): SGHKS, YYEKEE (reference sequence). V dropped 0 bases and J dropped 5; count of bases not matched to a gene: 14. CDR3 bases: TGTGCCAGCAGCTTGGCCTGGAGCGGGGGGACTCCCGGGGAGACCCAGTACTTC. Translation gives CASSLAWSGGTPGETQYF.

To note about this clonotype: A single base separates this from a much larger clone, so it may be a read error. The chain is built from TRBV11-2 and TRBJ2-5, with D possibly being TRBD1 (5 bases). The CDR3 has 13 amino acids. Trimming stripped 0 bases from V and 3 bases from J, with 5 bases between. Germline V gene lookup returns CDR1 SGHAT and CDR2 FQNNGV. Written as DNA, the CDR3 is TGTGCCAGCAGCTTAGAACAGGAAGAGACCCAGTACTTC. Its translation: CASSLEQEETQYF.

To note about this clonotype: Germline and junction disagree at one end, which may indicate a read error. V is TRBV5-1 and J is TRBJ2-3; D is possibly TRBD1 (5 bases). The germline gives CDR1 SGHRS, CDR2 YFSETQ. CDR3 length: 15 amino acids. As DNA, the CDR3 is TGCGCCAGCAGCTTGTCTGGGGTCCAGACAGATACGCGGTATTTT. Its protein is CASSLSGVQTDTRYF.

The rearrangement uses TRBV11-2 and TRBJ2-2; TRBD1 matches at 8 bases. The CDR3 totals 15 residues. CDR1 and CDR2 from the germline V gene are SGHAT and FQNNGV. V shed 5 bases and J 4 bases; nucleotides not matched to a gene: 6. CDR3 amino acids: CASSVRQGSTGELFF. Written as DNA, the CDR3 is TGTGCCAGCAGCGTAAGACAGGGGAGCACCGGGGAGCTGTTTTTT.

A remark on this clonotype: The germline gene is not matched at one end of the junction; a read error may be the cause. This chain connects TRBV6-1 to TRBJ2-7; 8 bases match TRBD2. The CDR3 has 15 amino acids. Germline loops: CDR1 MNHNS, CDR2 SASEGT. CDR3 amino acids: CASSPVAGSSCEQYF. The CDR3 DNA is TGTGCAAGCAGTCCCGTAGCGGGGAGCTCCTGCGAGCAGTACTTC.

As regards this clonotype: Germline and junction disagree at one end, which may indicate a read error. V usage is TRBV5-4 and J usage is TRBJ1-6; D perhaps matches TRBD1 (6 bases). The CDR3 sequence is 14 residues long. CDR1 is SGHNT and CDR2 is YYREEE in the germline V gene (reference sequence). CDR3 amino acids: CAGSLYREPGSLHF. Written as DNA, the CDR3 is TGTGCCGGCAGTTTATACAGGGAGCCGGGATCCCTCCACTTT.

As concerns this clonotype: This could be a read error, since a much larger clone is one nucleotide away. V is TRBV7-9 and J is TRBJ1-6, with D possibly TRBD1 on 6 matching bases. The germline V gene encodes CDR1 SEHNR and CDR2 FQNEAQ (reference sequence). The CDR3 consists of 14 residues. The CDR3 loop reads CASSVHRDNSPLNF. CDR3 in DNA: TGTGCCAGCAGTGTTCACAGGGATAATTCACCCCTCAACTTT.

The sample holds a few counts of this clonotype. The chain has TRBV7-8 and TRBJ1-5; the D is unclear. V was shortened by 3 bases and J by 0 bases, with 12 bases between the two germline ends. Germline CDR1 is SGHVS and CDR2 is FQNEAQ. The CDR3 runs to 16 residues. CDR3 loop: CASSLRASYSNQPQHF. CDR3 coding DNA: TGTGCCAGCAGCTTGCGGGCTTCATATAGCAATCAGCCCCAGCATTTT.

This clonotype turned up a few times. Given a much more abundant clone one base away, this may be a read error. The chain recombines TRBV6-5 with TRBJ1-2, with 7 nucleotides matching TRBD1. The germline CDR1 and CDR2 sequences are MNHEY and SVGAGI. CDR3 length: 13 amino acids. The CDR3 DNA is TGTGCCAGCAGTCGACAGGGACCCTATGGCTACGCCTTC. Encoded protein: CASSRQGPYGYAF.

Regarding this clonotype: At one of its ends the junction is not consistent with the germline gene, which may arise from a read error. The gene calls are TRBV6-1 and TRBJ2-7; 13 nucleotides align to TRBD2. The germline gives CDR1 MNHNS, CDR2 SASEGT. CDR3 length equals 15 residues. CDR3 bases: TGTGCCAGAAGTGGGACTAGCGGGGCGAAGTACGAGCAGTACTTC. This codes for CARSGTSGAKYEQYF.

About this clonotype itself: This could be a read error, since a much larger clone is one nucleotide away. This is likely a read error, given that the CDR3 carries no conserved phenylalanine or tryptophan at its end. V is TRBV5-4 and J is TRBJ2-3; TRBD2 agrees at 8 bases. Germline V gene lookup returns CDR1 SGHNT and CDR2 YYREEE (reference sequence). V was clipped by 5 bases and J by 4 bases; unmatched bases: 3. The CDR3 consists of 13 residues. In DNA form, the CDR3 reads TGTGCCAGCAGTCTCGGGGGGGCAGATACGCAGTATGTT. This translates into CASSLGGADTQYV.

Details on this clonotype: Given a much more abundant clone one base away, this may be a read error. This chain joins TRBV20-1 and TRBJ2-7; 14 positions match TRBD2. The CDR3 runs 17 residues. V was pared by 4 bases and J by 3 bases, with 11 bases of the junction left unmatched. Germline V gives CDR1 DFQATT, CDR2 SNEGSKA (reference sequence). The CDR3 protein is CSATNDPGLAGVYEQYV. The CDR3 nucleotides read TGCAGTGCTACTAACGATCCGGGACTAGCGGGAGTCTACGAGCAGTACGTC.